This T cell receptor beta chain appears in the sequencing data of a study of early T cells in non-severe SARS-CoV-2 infection. MiXCR, run by TCRdb on the 5' RACE reads, gives a single entry per CDR3 protein. The sample carries more than 90,000 distinct CDR3 sequences, over 10% recorded once. CDR1 is LNHDA and CDR2 is SQIVND in the germline V gene (reference sequence). Between the trimmed V and J ends, which lost 5 bases and 4 bases, there was a span of 12 bases. CDR3 size: 14 residues. The chain combines TRBV19 with TRBJ2-1; tentative D call: TRBD2 (6 bases). This receptor was identified in an adult who was a healthcare worker with PCR-confirmed SARS-CoV-2 infection or an uninfected control (not recorded which). The sample consisted of whole blood. The CDR3 reads CASSGRLVYNEQFF. Written as DNA, the CDR3 is TGTGCCAGTAGTGGCCGACTAGTGTACAATGAGCAGTTCTTC.